This is a list of T cell receptor beta chains from one sample in a study of neurological immune-mediated disorders. TCRdb re-analysed the 5' RACE reads in MiXCR, keeping a single row per CDR3 protein. The sample shows 15,000 to 20,000 distinct CDR3 sequences, roughly 15% of them seen only once. Sequences were obtained from CD4+ T cells from blood. These TCRs come from a woman in her sixties with HTLV-1-associated myelopathy (HAM/TSP). Both conserved end residues are part of each CDR3. D genes are given only for firm matches. Clone size is given for some rows only: seen once, a few or many times, or a class if the clone is expanded.

j_call clone_size d_call v_call cdr3_nt cdr3_aa
TRBJ2-4 many TRBD1 TRBV18 TGTGCCAGCTCGCCAAACGGACAGGGTAACATTCAGTACTTC CASSPNGQGNIQYF
TRBJ2-7 many NA TRBV11-3 TGTGCCAGCAGCCTCGGGGGTCCCTCGTACTACGAGCAGTACTTC CASSLGGPSYYEQYF
TRBJ2-5 many NA TRBV5-6 TGTGCCAGCAGCTTGGCCTCGGGACCCGAAGAGACCCAGTACTTC CASSLASGPEETQYF
TRBJ2-7 many TRBD2 TRBV20-1 TGCAGTGCTAGGGAGACTAGCCGCTACGAGCAGTACTTC CSARETSRYEQYF
TRBJ1-5 many NA TRBV27 TGTGCCAGCAGTCCCCACCTCAGAGTAAATCAGCCCCAGCATTTT CASSPHLRVNQPQHF
TRBJ1-2 many NA TRBV24-1 TGTGCCACCAGTGACCTGGACCCACTTAAAGGCTACACCTTC CATSDLDPLKGYTF
TRBJ2-7 few NA TRBV10-3 TGTGCCATCAGTGGCCTACAGGGCCACTACGAGCAGTACTTC CAISGLQGHYEQYF
TRBJ2-2 NA NA TRBV20-1 TGCAGTGCTAGAGACGGAGGGTTGAACACCGGGGAGCTGTTTTTT CSARDGGLNTGELFF
TRBJ2-4 many NA TRBV5-1 TGCGCCAGCAGCTTGGGTGCGGTCCTAGCCAAAAACATTCAGTACTTC CASSLGAVLAKNIQYF
TRBJ2-3 NA NA TRBV20-1 TGCAGTGCTAGTACTGGCGGCGGGAGCACAGATACGCAGTATTTT CSASTGGGSTDTQYF
TRBJ2-1 many NA TRBV5-1 TGCGCCAGCAGCGTCGGACAGTCCTACAATGAGCAGTTCTTC CASSVGQSYNEQFF
TRBJ1-2 many TRBD1 TRBV20-1 TGCAGTGCTCCAAGACAGGGAGGCTACACCTTC CSAPRQGGYTF
TRBJ2-1 few TRBD2 TRBV5-1 TGCGCCAGCAGCTTGCACCCGACTAGCGGAAACAATGAGCAGTTCTTC CASSLHPTSGNNEQFF
TRBJ2-3 medium-sized NA TRBV10-3 TGTGCCGTCTTAGCGGTGGGGGGCACAGATACGCAGTATTTT CAVLAVGGTDTQYF
TRBJ2-3 many NA TRBV5-1 TGCGCCAGCAGCTTAGAGATGAATACGCAGTATTTT CASSLEMNTQYF
TRBJ2-2 many TRBD1 TRBV9 TGTGCCAGCAGCAACCCGGGGACAGGGTTTACCGGGGAGCTGTTTTTT CASSNPGTGFTGELFF
TRBJ2-1 few NA TRBV19 TGTGCCAGTAGTACTCGGGGTAGCTCCTACAATGAGCAGTTCTTC CASSTRGSSYNEQFF
TRBJ2-5 many TRBD1 TRBV2 TGTGCCAGCACGTGGGACAGACAACAAGAGACCCAGTACTTC CASTWDRQQETQYF
TRBJ2-1 medium-sized NA TRBV20-1 TGCAGTGCTAGAGTTAGCAAGGGCTCCTACAATGAGCAGTTCTTC CSARVSKGSYNEQFF
TRBJ2-3 many TRBD2 TRBV5-1 TGCGCCAGCAGGACTAGCGGGAGCGGCGATACGCAGTATTTT CASRTSGSGDTQYF
TRBJ1-6 many NA TRBV5-1 TGCGCCAGCAGTTTAAACCGGGATTATAATTCACCCCTCCACTTT CASSLNRDYNSPLHF
TRBJ1-6 many NA TRBV3-1 TGTGCCAGCAGCCAGGACAAGGGGAATTCACCCCTCCACTTT CASSQDKGNSPLHF
TRBJ2-7 many NA TRBV3-1 TGTGCCAGCAGCCAGGGAGGGGGCGCCGAGCAGTACTTC CASSQGGGAEQYF
TRBJ1-1 many TRBD1 TRBV6-5 TGTGCCACCATCAGGGGGCTCACTGAAGCTTTCTTT CATIRGLTEAFF
TRBJ2-7 many TRBD2 TRBV9 TGTGCCAGCAGCGTAGGGTTCCTAGCGGGACACTCCTCCTACGAGCAGTACTTC CASSVGFLAGHSSYEQYF
TRBJ2-3 many NA TRBV11-2 TGTGCCAGCAGCTCCGGTGAGAGAACAGATACGCAGTATTTT CASSSGERTDTQYF